This TCR beta chain stems from a study of control samples from healthy donors and cancer patients. Libraries were prepared by immunoSEQ multiplex PCR; TCRdb keeps only in-frame clonotypes and omits some of them. The sample yields about 140,000 clones, about 89% seen once. This TCR came from a man between 18 and 35 years old in good health. Source material: blood.

The CDR3 DNA sequence: TGCGCCAGCAGCCCCCCCGGACAATCCTACAATGAGCAGTTCTTC. Its translation: CASSPPGQSYNEQFF. The chain has TRBV4-1 and TRBJ2-1; a weak D match, TRBD1 (5 bases). The CDR3 covers 15 residues. The germline V gene encodes CDR1 MGHRA and CDR2 YSYEKL. V shed 4 bases and J shed 1 base, with 11 bases lying between them.